Reported below is one T cell receptor (beta chain). This entry comes from a study of blood T cell repertoires in COVID-19. The overall study: Both acute and convalescent COVID-19 samples were obtained from the United States, Italy and Spain.

Exposed volunteers were people who met a COVID-19 case within 2 weeks before study entry. Germline V lookup: CDR1 SGHTA, CDR2 FQGTGA. The CDR3 sequence is 14 residues long. With 4 bases clipped from V and 3 bases from J, the junction kept 3 bases outside the gene matches. In the authors' methods: It was from reference gene primer amplification that nucleated cell counts were estimated. Produced via immunoSEQ multiplex PCR; TCRdb's table is partial and in-frame only. V, J and clone size reflect that table, while D and trimming were determined from the DNA. The top ten clones hold 3% to 4% of a sample with fewer than 250,000 clones, roughly 80% of them seen once.

Sequencing was carried out using PBMCs or T cells enriched from blood (not recorded which). The TCR originated in a woman aged 40 to 50 who had been exposed to COVID-19. V usage is TRBV7-3 and J usage is TRBJ2-1; TRBD1 matches 7 bases. The CDR3 sequence is CASSSGQLYNEQFF. The CDR3 DNA reads TGTGCCAGCAGCTCGGGACAGCTCTACAATGAGCAGTTCTTC.